The 6 T cell receptor beta chains below all came from one sample that was sequenced in a study of human T cells and chemical hapten exposure. Time point reported: patch test 1, 2 weeks after DPC sensitization. Stated treatment: therapeutic diphenylcyclopropenone sensitization with weekly scalp DPC. TCRdb fed the RACE reads into MiXCR, producing one record per CDR3 protein. The data hold some 350,000 distinct CDR3 sequences, with about 7% observed a single time. Source: whole blood, taken in connection with sensitization to the hapten diphenylcyclopropenone (DPC). These receptors were collected from a woman aged 18 to 35 with alopecia areata. Some clones in this sample may be carry-over from other donors' samples.

The V gene is TRBV6-4, the J gene TRBJ1-1; no clear D gene. This CDR3 region has 13 residues. Per germline, CDR1 MRHNA and CDR2 SNTAGT. V shed 3 bases and J shed 1 base, with 6 bases lying between them. This CDR3 is CASSEGRNTEAFF. CDR3 in DNA: TGTGCCAGCAGTGAGGGTCGGAACACTGAAGCTTTCTTT.

This clonotype was observed at least ten times. The chain joins TRBV7-2 to TRBJ1-5; D is unresolved. The CDR3 has 14 amino acids. CDR1 is SGHTA and CDR2 is FQGNSA in the germline V gene. Trimming took off 1 base at V and 2 bases at J, with 6 bases between the two ends. The DNA for the CDR3 is TGTGCCAGCAGCTTAGTTCTCGGCAATCAGCCCCAGCATTTT. Translating gives CASSLVLGNQPQHF.

CDR3 sequence: CASSQVSGGVAYEQYF. The CDR3 DNA reads TGTGCCAGCAGCCAGGTATCGGGGGGAGTAGCCTACGAGCAGTACTTC. The rearrangement uses TRBV4-2 and TRBJ2-7, with 7 nucleotides matching TRBD2. Trimming removed 3 bases from V and 2 bases from J; junction bases left unmatched: 10. This CDR3 is built from 16 residues. Germline V CDR1 and CDR2: LGHNA, YNFKEQ.

This clonotype was seen a few times. The chain carries TRBV7-3 and TRBJ2-1; 7 bases are a match to TRBD2. The CDR3 runs 16 residues. The trim removed 4 bases at V and 0 bases at J, leaving 6 bases unmatched. Looked up from germline, CDR1 is SGHTA and CDR2 is FQGTGA. The CDR3 DNA reads as TGTGCCAGCAGCTCCGGCGGGGGTAGCTCCTACAATGAGCAGTTCTTC. This gives the protein CASSSGGGSSYNEQFF.

This clonotype was observed a handful of times. The J gene is TRBJ1-5, the V gene TRBV9, with 7 bases fitting TRBD1. Germline lookup yields CDR1 SGDLS and CDR2 YYNGEE. Trimming cost V 0 bases and J 4 bases; bases outside gene matches: 4. This CDR3 has 15 amino acids. In DNA, the CDR3 is TGTGCCAGCAGCGTAGATGCAGGGGGTAATCAGCCCCAGCATTTT. Its translation: CASSVDAGGNQPQHF. Full variable domain (missing parts from reference TRBV9 and TRBJ1-5): DSGVTQTPKHLITATGQRVTLRCSPRSGDLSVYWYQQSLDQGLQFLIQYYNGEERAKGNILERFSAQQFPDLHSELNLSSLELGDSALYFCASSVDAGGNQPQHFGDGTRLSIL.

This clonotype was detected ten times or more. The chain combines TRBV7-2 with TRBJ2-3; TRBD1 matches 8 bases. CDR3 size: 15 residues. The ends lost 5 bases at V and 1 base at J; junction bases unmatched: 5. Germline CDR1 and CDR2: SGHTA and FQGNSA. As DNA, the CDR3 is TGTGCCAGCAGCCCCCTGACAGGGGGCACAGATACGCAGTATTTT. It translates to CASSPLTGGTDTQYF. Filled out from reference TRBV7-2 and TRBJ2-3, the complete variable domain reads GAGVSQSPSNKVTEKGKDVELRCDPISGHTALYWYRQSLGQGLEFLIYFQGNSAPDKSGLPSDRFSAERTGGSVSTLTIQRTQQEDSAVYLCASSPLTGGTDTQYFGPGTRLTVL.